The TCR beta chain under discussion was sequenced for a study of shared clonotypes between healthy human individuals. Looking at the study overall: Sampling drew on donors who were a couple of women and three men aged 18 to 49. General study results and limits: The donor pool, a small one, limited the genetic and exposure-history diversity represented. Researchers found naive subsets generally carried larger estimated richness than memory subsets.

The repertoire was sequenced with immunoSEQ multiplex PCR; TCRdb's copy has only in-frame clones and lacks some. The data show nearly 2 million clones, just under 95% seen once. Naive CD8 cells lacked CD45RO, underwent positive selection for CCR7 and left out terminally differentiated effector memory CD45RA+ cells. About this clone: Its antigen remains unidentified.

V lost 0 bases and J 3 bases, leaving 5 bases between the germline ends. The length of the CDR3 is 13 residues. Germline CDR1 and CDR2: WNHNN and SYGVQD (reference sequence). The receptor was isolated from a man aged 18 to 30 in good health. The specimen was naive CD8+ T cells sorted from blood. The rearrangement joins TRBV10-1 to TRBJ2-5; no firm D call. The CDR3: CASSESPEETQYF. DNA of the CDR3: TGCGCCAGCAGTGAGTCGCCAGAAGAGACCCAGTACTTC.